The 6 T cell receptor beta chains presented below share a single source sample, sequenced in a study of blood T cell repertoires in COVID-19. The repertoire was sequenced with immunoSEQ multiplex PCR; TCRdb's copy has only in-frame clones and lacks some. The sample lists some 110,000 clones, more than 75% seen once, with roughly 8.2% in the top ten. The sequencing sample was made of peripheral blood. These receptors were obtained from a man between 65 and 79 years old with acute or convalescent COVID-19.

This clone is a singleton in its sample. The chain recombines TRBV10-2 with TRBJ2-3; tentative D call: TRBD2 (5 bases). Trimming cost V 3 bases and J 0 bases, with 7 bases left between them. CDR3 length: 14 amino acids. Germline V CDR1 and CDR2: WSHSY, SAAADI. The CDR3 DNA reads as TGCGCCAGCAGTGATAAGCGGAGCACAGATACGCAGTATTTT. Translation: CASSDKRSTDTQYF.

This rearrangement joins TRBV2 to TRBJ1-5; perhaps TRBD1 as D (6 bases). Germline V gene lookup returns CDR1 SNHLY and CDR2 FYNNEI. The V gene lost 4 bases and the J gene lost 6 bases, with 13 bases spanning the gap. The CDR3 spans 14 residues. CDR3 amino acids: CASSVRGSGQPQHF. The CDR3 DNA reads as TGTGCCAGCAGTGTCAGGGGATCAGGTCAGCCCCAGCATTTT.

The CDR3 region has the DNA TGTGCCAGCAGCACGACAGAGAACACTGAAGCTTTCTTT. Its protein is CASSTTENTEAFF. The chain recombines TRBV5-4 with TRBJ1-1, with a possible D match to TRBD1 (5 bases). V gave up 4 bases and J gave up 1 base, with 8 bases separating them. Germline-derived CDR1 and CDR2 are SGHNT and YYREEE (reference sequence). The CDR3 has 13 amino acids. The full variable domain, rest sourced from reference TRBV5-4 and TRBJ1-1, is ETGVTQSPTHLIKTRGQQVTLRCSSQSGHNTVSWYQQALGQGPQFIFQYYREEENGRGNFPPRFSGLQFPNYSSELNVNALELDDSALYLCASSTTENTEAFFGQGTRLTVV.

The chain employs TRBV9 and TRBJ2-3, with D unresolved. Trimming stripped 0 bases from V and 2 bases from J, with 10 bases between. Per the germline V gene, CDR1 is SGDLS and CDR2 is YYNGEE. This CDR3 is 15 amino acids long. The CDR3 DNA reads as TGTGCCAGCAGCGTAGCGTCAGAATTCACAGATACGCAGTATTTT. Translated: CASSVASEFTDTQYF. Full variable domain (outside the CDR3, taken from reference TRBV9 and TRBJ2-3): DSGVTQTPKHLITATGQRVTLRCSPRSGDLSVYWYQQSLDQGLQFLIQYYNGEERAKGNILERFSAQQFPDLHSELNLSSLELGDSALYFCASSVASEFTDTQYFGPGTRLTVL.

V gene TRBV29-1 combines with J gene TRBJ2-1; 8 nucleotides line up with TRBD1. CDR1 is SQVTM, CDR2 ANQGSEA, per germline. With V trimmed by 6 bases and J by 1 base, 2 bases remained unmatched. The CDR3 is made up of 13 amino acids. CDR3 residues: CSVGQGSYNEQFF. The CDR3 DNA reads TGCAGCGTCGGACAGGGTTCCTACAATGAGCAGTTCTTC.

A single count supports this clone. The V and J genes are TRBV28 and TRBJ1-3, with D perhaps matching TRBD1 (5 bases). The length of the CDR3 is 14 residues. Trimming removed 6 bases at V and 4 bases at J, with 13 bases between. Germline CDR1 MDHEN, CDR2 SYDVKM. The CDR3 DNA reads TGTGCCAGCAGCCGCGACAGTGTGGGAAACACCATATATTTT. It translates to CASSRDSVGNTIYF.